Below, one T cell receptor (beta chain) is given with its context. The antigen is not known. A much more abundant neighbour one base away suggests this may be a read error. The sequenced template was RNA, covering the TCR beta CDR3 region. Following a first-round RT-PCR that used HTBI primers, a second-round multiplex PCR was carried out. In TCRdb, the multiplex PCR reads were re-called with MiXCR into one record per CDR3 protein. The table lists approximately 700,000 distinct CDR3 sequences, about 40% of them singletons. V lost 3 bases to trimming and J lost 9 bases, with 15 bases between them. This CDR3 is 14 amino acids long. The germline V gene has CDR1 SGHNT and CDR2 YYREEE (reference sequence). This specimen comes from a study of Graves' ophthalmopathy and Graves' hyperthyroidism. PBMCs came from more than 7.5 ml of fresh peripheral blood. General study points: Ophthalmopathy progression was predicted with 70.59% sensitivity and around 72% specificity. Most clonotypes expanded in thyroid above 0.001 frequency were present in blood too. Using 13 signatures, a model distinguished ophthalmopathy from stable hyperthyroidism, reaching roughly 90% sensitivity and approximately 82% specificity.

The V gene is TRBV5-4, the J gene TRBJ1-4; D possibly corresponds to TRBD1 (5 bases). The sequencing sample was made of peripheral blood. This sequence originates from an adult man with Graves' ophthalmopathy. CDR3 sequence (DNA): TGTGCCAGCAGCTCGGACATGTCTAGGCAAAAACTGTTTTTT. Translated: CASSSDMSRQKLFF. The whole variable domain, filled in from reference TRBV5-4 and TRBJ1-4, reads ETGVTQSPTHLIKTRGQQVTLRCSSQSGHNTVSWYQQALGQGPQFIFQYYREEENGRGNFPPRFSGLQFPNYSSELNVNALELDDSALYLCASSSDMSRQKLFFGSGTQLSVL.